Listed below are T cell receptor beta chains from one sample, sequenced in a study of blood T cell repertoires in COVID-19. The repertoire was sequenced with immunoSEQ multiplex PCR; TCRdb's copy has only in-frame clones and lacks some. Here the sample spans fewer than 350,000 clones, about 76% being singletons. Sequencing was carried out using peripheral blood. The receptors derive from a woman aged 55-69 years with active or convalescent COVID-19. Each CDR3 is given with its conserved first and last residue. D genes are given only for firm matches. Only some rows state a clone size, as once, few, many or a class for expanded clones.

>TRBV5-1|TRBJ1-4|TRBD1|NA
CASSIPRQGSNEKLFF
TGCGCCAGCAGCATTCCCCGACAGGGGTCTAATGAAAAACTGTTTTTT
>TRBV5-1|TRBJ2-3|TRBD1|NA
CASSLADRDTDTQYF
TGCGCCAGCAGCTTGGCGGACAGGGACACAGATACGCAGTATTTT
>TRBV12-3/TRBV12-4|TRBJ1-1|NA|NA
CASSLGAGAFF
TGTGCCAGCAGCCTAGGGGCGGGGGCTTTCTTT
>TRBV5-4|TRBJ2-3|NA|NA
CASSLDRSDTQYF
TGTGCCAGCAGCTTGGACAGATCAGATACGCAGTATTTT
>TRBV6-2/TRBV6-3|TRBJ2-3|TRBD1|NA
CASSYTWTGGGPDTQYF
TGTGCCAGCAGTTACACCTGGACAGGGGGCGGTCCAGATACGCAGTATTTT
>TRBV2|TRBJ2-7|NA|NA
CASSDNEQYF
TGTGCCAGCAGTGACAACGAGCAGTACTTC
>TRBV6-6|TRBJ2-3|TRBD1|NA
CASSGTVDTDTQYF
TGTGCCAGCAGCGGGACAGTAGACACAGATACGCAGTATTTT
>TRBV6-5|TRBJ1-5|TRBD1|NA
CASSYGQGRNQPQHF
TGTGCCAGCAGCTACGGACAGGGGCGCAATCAGCCCCAGCATTTT
>TRBV6-5|TRBJ1-6|TRBD1|NA
CASSYDRGYNSPLHF
TGTGCCAGCAGTTACGACAGGGGGTATAATTCACCCCTCCACTTT
>TRBV7-2|TRBJ1-1|NA|few
CASVTGRGSPEAFF
TGTGCCAGCGTGACGGGCAGGGGTTCCCCTGAAGCTTTCTTT
>TRBV27|TRBJ2-1|NA|NA
CATHRGSGVNNEQFF
TGTGCCACCCACCGGGGGAGCGGAGTTAACAATGAGCAGTTCTTC
>TRBV11-3|TRBJ2-3|NA|NA
CASSLTVRFSPSTDTQYF
TGTGCCAGCAGCTTAACGGTGCGCTTTTCCCCTAGCACAGATACGCAGTATTTT
>TRBV18|TRBJ2-1|TRBD1|NA
CASSEGATNEQFF
TGTGCCAGCTCAGAGGGGGCCACCAATGAGCAGTTCTTC
>TRBV7-2|TRBJ2-6|TRBD1|NA
CASSLPQGVGANVLTF
TGTGCCAGCAGCTTACCACAGGGGGTCGGGGCCAACGTCCTGACTTTC
>TRBV7-5|TRBJ2-7|NA|NA
CARSLAHCPGTETYEQYF
TGTGCCAGAAGCTTAGCCCATTGTCCCGGGACAGAAACATACGAGCAGTACTTC
>TRBV7-8|TRBJ1-2|NA|NA
CASSLVGGPTNYGYTF
TGTGCCAGCAGCTTAGTGGGAGGTCCTACTAACTATGGCTACACCTTC
>TRBV5-4|TRBJ1-1|NA|few
CASSLASMNTEAFF
TGTGCCAGCAGCTTGGCCAGTATGAACACTGAAGCTTTCTTT
>TRBV6-5|TRBJ1-2|NA|NA
CASGFTGGYGYTF
TGTGCCAGTGGTTTTACAGGCGGCTATGGCTACACCTTC
>TRBV6-6|TRBJ2-2|NA|few
CASSRTWSGGGTGELFF
TGTGCCAGCAGTCGTACGTGGTCAGGGGGAGGCACCGGGGAGCTGTTTTTT
>TRBV6-2/TRBV6-3|TRBJ2-5|NA|NA
CASSYAGSGPEETQYF
TGTGCCAGCAGTTACGCTGGCAGCGGACCCGAAGAGACCCAGTACTTC
>TRBV19|TRBJ2-2|TRBD1|NA
CASSRDRETGELFF
TGTGCCAGTAGCCGGGACAGAGAGACCGGGGAGCTGTTTTTT
>TRBV9|TRBJ2-1|NA|NA
CASSVGAGANNEQFF
TGTGCCAGCAGCGTAGGGGCGGGGGCCAACAATGAGCAGTTCTTC
>TRBV7-6|TRBJ2-1|NA|few
CASSLIFSRVGNNEQFF
TGTGCCAGCAGCTTAATATTCTCCAGGGTCGGAAACAATGAGCAGTTCTTC
>TRBV29-1|TRBJ1-2|TRBD1|NA
CSVQQGGEGYTF
TGCAGCGTGCAACAGGGGGGAGAGGGCTACACCTTC
>TRBV10-3|TRBJ1-4|NA|NA
CAISEGLAGEGEKLFF
TGTGCCATCAGTGAGGGTCTGGCAGGGGAAGGTGAAAAACTGTTTTTT
>TRBV5-4|TRBJ1-1|NA|few
CASSTGWMNTEAFF
TGTGCCAGCAGCACAGGCTGGATGAACACTGAAGCTTTCTTT
>TRBV15|TRBJ2-7|NA|NA
CATSRDVRSYEQYF
TGTGCCACCAGCAGAGATGTGCGCTCCTACGAGCAGTACTTC
>TRBV7-9|TRBJ2-4|TRBD2|NA
CASSLGSLAGGAKNIQYF
TGTGCCAGCAGCTTAGGGAGTCTAGCGGGGGGAGCCAAAAACATTCAGTACTTC
>TRBV2|TRBJ2-5|NA|NA
CASSEAIGGGHQETQYF
TGTGCCAGCAGTGAAGCAATAGGGGGGGGCCACCAAGAGACCCAGTACTTC
>TRBV2|TRBJ1-2|NA|NA
CASSGLQVAAGYTF
TGTGCCAGCAGTGGGCTCCAGGTTGCCGCGGGCTACACCTTC
>TRBV7-9|TRBJ2-1|NA|NA
CASSPPGEGEQFF
TGTGCCAGCAGCCCACCGGGGGAAGGGGAGCAGTTCTTC
>TRBV5-4|TRBJ2-7|NA|few
CASSLHPGVSYEQYF
TGTGCCAGCAGCTTGCACCCGGGGGTCTCCTACGAGCAGTACTTC
>TRBV11-3|TRBJ2-7|NA|NA
CASSLGGQGSYEQYF
TGTGCCAGCAGCTTAGGCGGTCAGGGTTCCTACGAGCAGTACTTC
>TRBV12-5|TRBJ1-4|NA|few
CASGLVGAFNEKLFF
TGTGCTAGTGGTTTGGTAGGGGCGTTTAATGAAAAACTGTTTTTT
>TRBV6-5|TRBJ1-1|NA|NA
CASMRSGLGNTEAFF
TGTGCCAGCATGAGGTCCGGTCTCGGGAACACTGAAGCTTTCTTT
>TRBV5-6|TRBJ2-7|TRBD1|NA
CASTLLGDRVPEQYF
TGTGCCAGCACCTTGCTTGGGGACAGGGTCCCCGAGCAGTACTTC
>TRBV29-1|TRBJ1-1|NA|few
CSGIQMNTEAFF
TGCAGCGGAATACAGATGAACACTGAAGCTTTCTTT
>TRBV7-9|TRBJ2-2|NA|NA
CASSLVGVGELFF
TGTGCCAGCAGCTTAGTCGGTGTAGGGGAGCTGTTTTTT
>TRBV2|TRBJ2-7|TRBD1|NA
CASSETGTAPYEQYF
TGTGCCAGCAGTGAAACCGGGACAGCTCCCTACGAGCAGTACTTC
>TRBV5-6|TRBJ1-1|TRBD1|NA
CASSLSQGANTEAFF
TGTGCCAGCAGCTTGAGTCAGGGGGCGAACACTGAAGCTTTCTTT
>TRBV7-3|TRBJ1-1|NA|NA
CASSLNSGRANTEAFF
TGTGCCAGCAGCTTAAACTCTGGCAGGGCAAACACTGAAGCTTTCTTT
>TRBV7-3|TRBJ2-7|NA|NA
CASTPHRQRGDEQYF
TGTGCCAGCACCCCACACAGGCAGCGAGGCGACGAGCAGTACTTC
>TRBV5-1|TRBJ2-3|NA|NA
CASNRETRDTQYF
TGCGCCAGCAACAGGGAGACTCGCGATACGCAGTATTTT
>TRBV5-1|TRBJ1-2|NA|NA
CASSSTATNYGYTF
TGCGCCAGCAGCTCGACAGCGACTAACTATGGCTACACCTTC
>TRBV14|TRBJ2-6|NA|NA
CASSEVEWPSGANVLTF
TGTGCCAGCAGCGAGGTAGAATGGCCCTCTGGGGCCAACGTCCTGACTTTC
>TRBV4-2|TRBJ2-2|NA|once
CASSQDGGLNTGELFF
TGTGCCAGCAGCCAAGACGGCGGGCTGAACACCGGGGAGCTGTTTTTT
>TRBV5-1|TRBJ1-5|TRBD1|NA
CASSLEQGAGQPQHF
TGCGCCAGCAGCTTGGAACAGGGGGCGGGTCAGCCCCAGCATTTT
>TRBV25-1|TRBJ1-4|TRBD1|NA
CASSEFGTGVEKLFF
TGTGCCAGCAGTGAGTTCGGGACAGGGGTTGAAAAACTGTTTTTT
>TRBV5-1|TRBJ2-5|TRBD2|once
CASSSKKGLDEETQYF
TGCGCCAGCAGCTCGAAAAAGGGACTAGATGAGGAGACCCAGTACTTC
>TRBV4-3|TRBJ2-1|TRBD1|NA
CASSTTGGPYNEQFF
TGCGCCAGCAGCACGACAGGGGGTCCCTACAATGAGCAGTTCTTC
>TRBV19|TRBJ1-2|TRBD1|NA
CASSLIQGALDGYTF
TGTGCCAGTAGCCTCATCCAGGGGGCCCTAGATGGCTACACCTTC